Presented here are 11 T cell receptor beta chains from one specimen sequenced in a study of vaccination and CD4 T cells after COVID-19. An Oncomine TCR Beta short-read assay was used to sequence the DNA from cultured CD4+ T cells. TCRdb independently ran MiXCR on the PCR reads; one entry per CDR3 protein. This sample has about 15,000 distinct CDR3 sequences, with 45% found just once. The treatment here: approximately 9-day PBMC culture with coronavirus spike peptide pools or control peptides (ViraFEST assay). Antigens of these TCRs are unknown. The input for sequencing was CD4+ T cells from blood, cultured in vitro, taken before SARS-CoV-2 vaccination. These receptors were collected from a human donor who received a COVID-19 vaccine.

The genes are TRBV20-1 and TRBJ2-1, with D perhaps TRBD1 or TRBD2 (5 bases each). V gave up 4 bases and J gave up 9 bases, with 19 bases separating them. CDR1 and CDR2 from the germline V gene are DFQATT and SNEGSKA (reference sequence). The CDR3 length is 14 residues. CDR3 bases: TGCAGTGCTATTCCGGGACCGAATATGGCTGAGCAGTTCTTC. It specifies CSAIPGPNMAEQFF.

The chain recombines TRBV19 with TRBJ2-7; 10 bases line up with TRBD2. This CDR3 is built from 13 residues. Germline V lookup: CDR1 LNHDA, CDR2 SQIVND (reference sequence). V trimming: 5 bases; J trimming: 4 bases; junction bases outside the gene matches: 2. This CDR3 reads CASSGSGGYEQYF. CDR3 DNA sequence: TGTGCCAGTAGTGGTAGCGGGGGGTACGAGCAGTACTTC.

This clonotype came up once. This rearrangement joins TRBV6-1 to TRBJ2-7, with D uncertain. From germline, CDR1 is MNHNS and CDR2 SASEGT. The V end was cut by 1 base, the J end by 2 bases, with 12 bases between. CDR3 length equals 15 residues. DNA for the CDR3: TGTGCCAGCAGTGAAGGTTTTCGGTTCCCCTACGAGCAGTACTTC. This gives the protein CASSEGFRFPYEQYF.

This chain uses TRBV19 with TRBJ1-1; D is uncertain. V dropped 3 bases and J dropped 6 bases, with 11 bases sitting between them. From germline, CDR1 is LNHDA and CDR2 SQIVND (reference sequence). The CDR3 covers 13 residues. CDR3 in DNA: TGTGCCAGTAGTATTCAAGGTGGCTCTGAAGCTTTCTTT. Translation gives CASSIQGGSEAFF.

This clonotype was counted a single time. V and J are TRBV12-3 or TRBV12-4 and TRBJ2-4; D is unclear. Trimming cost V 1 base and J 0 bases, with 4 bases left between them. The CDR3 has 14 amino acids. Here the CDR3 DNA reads TGTGCCAGCAGTTTAGGGGTAGCCAAAAACATTCAGTACTTC. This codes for CASSLGVAKNIQYF.

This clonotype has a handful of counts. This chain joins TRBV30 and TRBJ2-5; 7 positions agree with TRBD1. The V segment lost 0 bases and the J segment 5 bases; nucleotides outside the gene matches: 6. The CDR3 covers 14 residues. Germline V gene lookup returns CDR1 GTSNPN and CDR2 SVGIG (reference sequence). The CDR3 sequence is CAWSVKGARETQYF. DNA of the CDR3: TGTGCCTGGAGTGTTAAGGGGGCGAGGGAGACCCAGTACTTC. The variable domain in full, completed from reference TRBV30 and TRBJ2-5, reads SQTIHQWPATLVQPVGSPLSLECTVEGTSNPNLYWYRQAAGRGLQLLFYSVGIGQISSEVPQNLSASRPQDRQFILSSKKLLLSDSGFYLCAWSVKGARETQYFGPGTRLLVL.

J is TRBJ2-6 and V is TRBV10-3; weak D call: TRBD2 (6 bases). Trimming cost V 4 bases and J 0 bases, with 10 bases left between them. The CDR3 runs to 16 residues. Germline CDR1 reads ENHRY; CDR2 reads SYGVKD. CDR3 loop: CAISARGFSGANVLTF. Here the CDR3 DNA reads TGTGCCATCAGTGCTCGGGGGTTCTCTGGGGCCAACGTCCTGACTTTC.

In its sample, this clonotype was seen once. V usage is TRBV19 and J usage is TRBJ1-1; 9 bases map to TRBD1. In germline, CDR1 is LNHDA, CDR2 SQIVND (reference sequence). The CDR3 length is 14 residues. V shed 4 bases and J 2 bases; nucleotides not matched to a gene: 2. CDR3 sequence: CASSTTGGNTEAFF. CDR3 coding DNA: TGTGCCAGTAGTACGACAGGGGGTAACACTGAAGCTTTCTTT.

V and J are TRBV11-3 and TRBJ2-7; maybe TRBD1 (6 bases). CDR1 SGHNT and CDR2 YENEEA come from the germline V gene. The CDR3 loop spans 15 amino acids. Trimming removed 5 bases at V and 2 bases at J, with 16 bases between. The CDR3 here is CASSPGQRFTYEQYF. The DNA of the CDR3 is TGTGCCAGCAGCCCTGGACAGCGATTTACCTACGAGCAGTACTTC.

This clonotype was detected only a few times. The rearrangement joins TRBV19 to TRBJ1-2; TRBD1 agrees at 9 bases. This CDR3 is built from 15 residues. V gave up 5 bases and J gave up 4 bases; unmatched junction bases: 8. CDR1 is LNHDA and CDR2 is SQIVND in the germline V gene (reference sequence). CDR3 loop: CASSQQGASAYGYTF. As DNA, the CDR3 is TGTGCCAGTAGTCAACAGGGGGCGTCCGCCTATGGCTACACCTTC.

The CDR3 coding sequence is TGTGCCAGCAGTGAAGAACGAAGGGGCACTGAAGCTTTCTTT. As protein: CASSEERRGTEAFF. The J gene is TRBJ1-1, the V gene TRBV6-1, with a tentative D call TRBD1 (5 bases). This CDR3 is built from 14 residues. CDR1 is MNHNS, CDR2 SASEGT, per germline. The germline V and J ends were trimmed by 1 base and 4 bases, with 10 bases remaining between them.